Below, one TCR beta chain is given with its context. Individuals drawn from about 26 US areas were roughly 18 to 95 years old. This record comes from a study of blood T cell repertoires in COVID-19. Across the study: Collection of acute and convalescent COVID-19 samples took place in the United States, Italy and Spain.

TCRdb's copy holds only in-frame clones and misses some; the assay was immunoSEQ multiplex PCR. The top ten hold 1.7% of the sample, which has nearly 400,000 clones, approximately 89% seen once. The CDR3 has 17 residues. V lost 3 bases and J lost 8, with 20 bases in between. Looked up from germline, CDR1 is LNHDA and CDR2 is SQIVND (reference sequence). The source is a woman in her twenties or thirties who had recovered from COVID-19. Material for sequencing was PBMCs or T cells enriched from blood (not recorded which). The chain recombines TRBV19 with TRBJ1-6; D is possibly TRBD1 (5 bases). The CDR3 is CASSIQQPGPQDSPLHF. In nucleotides, the CDR3 is TGTGCCAGTAGTATTCAACAACCCGGCCCACAGGATTCACCCCTCCACTTT.